A selection of T cell receptor beta chains follows, all from one sample in a study of CD8 T cells in ankylosing spondylitis. One entry per CDR3 protein results from TCRdb running MiXCR on the 5' RACE reads. This table holds about 260,000 distinct CDR3 sequences, approximately 20% found once. Sequences were obtained from blood, either unsorted or a sorted T cell fraction (not recorded which). Receptors were obtained from a male donor with ankylosing spondylitis or in good health (not recorded which). Each CDR3 is given with its conserved first and last residue. The order of the fields is V gene, clone size, D gene, J gene, CDR3 protein, CDR3 DNA. A D gene is named only where the DNA matches it firmly. Size tells how often a clone was seen (once, few, many) or the class of an expanded clone, and some rows leave it out.

TRBV27	few	NA	TRBJ2-1	CASSGSGLANHF	TGTGCCAGCAGCGGGTCGGGTCTAGCTAATCACTTC
TRBV20-1	NA	NA	TRBJ2-1	CSASSPSSYNEQFF	TGCAGTGCTAGCTCTCCGAGCTCCTACAATGAGCAGTTCTTC
TRBV9	NA	TRBD1	TRBJ2-2	CASSLGTGTNTGELFF	TGTGCCAGCAGCTTGGGGACAGGCACGAACACCGGGGAGCTGTTTTTT
TRBV6-1	NA	NA	TRBJ2-5	CASSENFRQSQETQYF	TGTGCCAGCAGTGAAAATTTCAGGCAATCCCAAGAGACCCAGTACTTC
TRBV9	few	NA	TRBJ1-2	CASSPTNLALYGYTF	TGTGCCAGCAGCCCTACTAATTTGGCGTTATATGGCTACACCTTC
TRBV19	NA	NA	TRBJ1-1	CASSTREGNTEAFF	TGTGCCAGTAGTACCAGGGAGGGGAACACTGAAGCTTTCTTT
TRBV20-1	many	TRBD2	TRBJ2-1	CSARAGGPINEQFF	TGCAGTGCTAGAGCGGGAGGGCCAATAAATGAGCAGTTCTTC
TRBV5-1	NA	NA	TRBJ2-2	CASSLAVSSGELFF	TGCGCCAGCAGCTTAGCTGTCTCCTCCGGGGAGCTGTTTTTT
TRBV4-1	few	TRBD1	TRBJ2-3	CASMGPGTGDTQYF	TGCGCCAGCATGGGACCAGGGACAGGAGATACGCAGTATTTT
TRBV10-3	NA	NA	TRBJ1-2	CAISPLGPTAHYGYTF	TGTGCCATCAGCCCTCTCGGGCCGACAGCACACTATGGCTACACCTTC
TRBV20-1	few	TRBD1	TRBJ2-1	CSARRDRGRNEQFF	TGCAGTGCTCGCCGGGACAGGGGGCGTAATGAGCAGTTCTTC
TRBV3-1	NA	NA	TRBJ1-4	CASSQVSDEKLFF	TGTGCCAGCAGCCAAGTCTCGGATGAAAAACTGTTTTTT
TRBV29-1	NA	TRBD2	TRBJ2-1	CSFEGGRSSYNEQFF	TGCAGCTTCGAGGGCGGGAGGAGCTCCTACAATGAGCAGTTCTTC
TRBV4-1	NA	NA	TRBJ2-2	CASSQPGRNTGELFF	TGCGCCAGCAGCCAACCCGGACGGAACACCGGGGAGCTGTTTTTT
TRBV5-1	few	NA	TRBJ2-5	CASSLTLGGGNQETQYF	TGCGCCAGCAGCTTGACCCTTGGCGGGGGCAACCAAGAGACCCAGTACTTC
TRBV20-1	many	NA	TRBJ2-1	CSGARYNEQFF	TGCAGTGGGGCCAGATACAATGAGCAGTTCTTC
TRBV20-1	many	TRBD2	TRBJ2-1	CSAKTSGIVNEQFF	TGCAGTGCTAAGACTAGCGGGATAGTCAATGAGCAGTTCTTC
TRBV27	NA	TRBD2	TRBJ2-1	CASSLRGGADEQFF	TGTGCCAGCAGTTTACGGGGGGGGGCCGATGAGCAGTTCTTC
TRBV5-1	few	TRBD1	TRBJ1-1	CASSLKGTGANTEAFF	TGCGCCAGCAGCTTGAAGGGAACAGGGGCGAACACTGAAGCTTTCTTT
TRBV27	NA	TRBD1	TRBJ2-2	CASSTPQGQGARELFF	TGTGCCAGCAGCACACCCCAAGGACAGGGGGCCAGGGAGCTGTTTTTT
TRBV12-5	once	NA	TRBJ1-4	CAPRPINEKLFF	TGTGCCCCCCGGCCCATTAATGAAAAACTGTTTTTT
TRBV29-1	few	TRBD2	TRBJ2-1	CSVPPRAGGSNEQFF	TGCAGCGTACCACCACGAGCGGGAGGGTCCAATGAGCAGTTCTTC
TRBV7-6	NA	NA	TRBJ2-1	CASSLEYTGNEQFF	TGTGCCAGCAGCTTAGAGTACACCGGCAATGAGCAGTTCTTC
TRBV2	NA	NA	TRBJ1-1	CASSKWRRGGTEAFF	TGTGCCAGCAGTAAGTGGAGGCGAGGCGGCACTGAAGCTTTCTTT
TRBV27	NA	NA	TRBJ2-1	CASRQGYGEQFF	TGTGCCAGCAGACAGGGATATGGTGAGCAGTTCTTC
TRBV5-5	NA	NA	TRBJ2-2	CASSGGTAHNTGELFF	TGTGCCAGCAGCGGGGGGACTGCACATAACACCGGGGAGCTGTTTTTT
TRBV5-1	few	NA	TRBJ1-5	CASSLGTASGNQPQHF	TGCGCCAGCAGCTTGGGGACAGCTTCGGGCAATCAGCCCCAGCATTTT
TRBV5-1	few	TRBD1	TRBJ1-5	CASSLGGGLGNQPQHF	TGCGCCAGCAGCTTGGGAGGGGGCTTGGGCAATCAGCCCCAGCATTTT
TRBV5-1	many	TRBD1	TRBJ1-1	CASSSGQGEAFF	TGCGCCAGCAGCTCGGGACAGGGTGAAGCTTTCTTT
TRBV12-3/TRBV12-4	NA	TRBD1	TRBJ1-1	CASRTNRGNTEAFF	TGTGCCAGCAGAACCAACAGGGGGAACACTGAAGCTTTCTTT
TRBV18	once	NA	TRBJ2-6	CASSPRDGANVLTF	TGTGCCAGCTCACCAAGGGATGGGGCCAACGTCCTGACTTTC
TRBV20-1	NA	NA	TRBJ2-2	CSAPGLGNTGELFF	TGCAGTGCCCCGGGATTGGGGAACACCGGGGAGCTGTTTTTT
TRBV7-8	NA	NA	TRBJ2-2	CASIESRGTGELFF	TGTGCCAGCATCGAATCTCGGGGTACCGGGGAGCTGTTTTTT
TRBV20-1	NA	TRBD2	TRBJ2-3	CSAFRTSGSTDTQYF	TGCAGTGCTTTTCGGACTAGCGGATCCACAGATACGCAGTATTTT
TRBV4-2	few	NA	TRBJ2-4	CASSPMWGGTKNIQYF	TGTGCCAGCAGCCCTATGTGGGGCGGTACCAAAAACATTCAGTACTTC
TRBV5-1	NA	TRBD1	TRBJ1-2	CASRERQGLAVNYGYTF	TGCGCCAGCAGGGAGCGACAGGGTCTGGCGGTAAACTATGGCTACACCTTC
TRBV7-2	few	NA	TRBJ2-4	CASSLEGRTVDIQYF	TGTGCCAGCAGCTTAGAGGGACGGACAGTGGACATTCAGTACTTC
TRBV6-2/TRBV6-3	once	NA	TRBJ1-1	CASSASIGNTEAFF	TGTGCCAGCAGTGCCTCTATAGGGAACACTGAAGCTTTCTTT
TRBV5-5	few	TRBD1	TRBJ1-4	CASSLGTGLNEKLFF	TGTGCCAGCAGCTTGGGGACAGGGCTGAATGAAAAACTGTTTTTT
TRBV19	many	TRBD1	TRBJ2-3	CASSTGGGPQYF	TGTGCCAGTAGTACAGGGGGCGGCCCGCAGTATTTT
TRBV9	NA	NA	TRBJ2-3	CASSGRDRDPDTQYF	TGTGCCAGCAGCGGCCGGGACCGCGACCCAGATACGCAGTATTTT
TRBV7-2	NA	NA	TRBJ2-5	CASTGDEKETQYF	TGTGCCAGCACCGGGGATGAAAAAGAGACCCAGTACTTC
TRBV6-1	NA	NA	TRBJ1-3	CASELSGGNTIYF	TGTGCCTCTGAACTGTCCGGCGGAAACACCATATATTTT
TRBV20-1	NA	NA	TRBJ2-3	CSASGFQYTQYF	TGCAGTGCTAGCGGGTTTCAGTATACGCAGTATTTT
TRBV7-6	few	TRBD2	TRBJ2-5	CASSLEAGGAQTQYF	TGTGCCAGCAGCTTAGAGGCGGGGGGGGCCCAGACCCAGTACTTC
TRBV27	few	NA	TRBJ1-6	CASSLRGGTSPLHF	TGTGCCAGCAGTTTAAGAGGGGGAACTTCACCCCTCCACTTT
TRBV5-1	many	NA	TRBJ2-5	CASSLDFGQFQETQYF	TGCGCCAGCAGCTTGGACTTCGGACAGTTTCAAGAGACCCAGTACTTC
TRBV6-5	NA	NA	TRBJ1-4	CASSYGGTTNEKLFF	TGTGCCAGCAGCTACGGGGGAACAACTAATGAAAAACTGTTTTTT
TRBV5-1	many	TRBD1	TRBJ2-1	CASSLQGANLNNEQFF	TGCGCCAGCAGCTTGCAGGGGGCCAACTTAAACAATGAGCAGTTCTTC
TRBV5-1	few	NA	TRBJ1-2	CASSQLGTANYGYTF	TGCGCCAGCAGTCAACTGGGTACGGCTAACTATGGCTACACCTTC
TRBV5-1	few	NA	TRBJ2-1	CASSLGDVAYNEQFF	TGCGCCAGCAGCTTGGGGGACGTAGCCTACAATGAGCAGTTCTTC
TRBV20-1	NA	NA	TRBJ1-4	CSAGTTNEKLFF	TGCAGTGCTGGGACCACTAATGAAAAACTGTTTTTT